The count of the clone carrying this T cell receptor beta chain is one. Its target is not known. The sample has other DNA sequences that encode this CDR3 too. Each sorted subset replicate got 200 ng genomic DNA, roughly 27,000 genomes. The method was immunoSEQ multiplex PCR; TCRdb's version includes in-frame clones alone and lacks a portion of them. Of approximately 2.5 million clones in the sample, approximately 94% are singletons; the top ten hold 0.36%. This entry is derived from a study of shared clonotypes between healthy human individuals. Study-level background: In total, the donors were a couple of women and a few men aged 18 to 49.

V lost 1 base, J lost 4 bases, and 3 bases stayed unmatched. The CDR3 covers 14 residues. The germline gives CDR1 MDHEN, CDR2 SYDVKM. Study conclusions and caveats: A handful of donors showed sharing of 4.5% to 6% of naive CD4 clonotypes.

The chain joins TRBV28 to TRBJ1-2, with 7 bases identical to TRBD1. The source is a man between 18 and 29 years old in good health. Some clones in this sample may be carry-over from other donors' samples. Source material: naive CD4+ T cells from PBMCs. The subset was: CD45RA+ positively selected. In DNA form, the CDR3 reads TGTGCCAGCAGTTTATCAGACAGGGTCTATGGCTACACCTTC. This translates into CASSLSDRVYGYTF.